The rows below give T cell receptor beta chains drawn from one sample of a study of human T cells and chemical hapten exposure. Each CDR3 protein gets one entry after TCRdb re-called the RACE reads with MiXCR. The repertoire consists of 150,000 to 200,000 distinct CDR3 sequences, with around 20% occurring once and the leading ten covering approximately 6.7%. The specimen was whole blood, collected in connection with sensitization to the hapten diphenylcyclopropenone (DPC). The receptor set was obtained from a woman aged 50 to 60 with alopecia areata. Some clones in this sample may be carry-over from other donors' samples. CDR3s include the opening cysteine and the closing phenylalanine or tryptophan. The D gene is left open where the match is weak. Size is omitted from some rows. Given values are once, few, many or a class for expanded clones.

clone size,J gene,D gene,V gene,CDR3 DNA,CDR3 protein
many,TRBJ1-3,.,TRBV29-1,TGCAGCGTTTCGGGGGGCGCAGGAAACACCATATATTTT,CSVSGGAGNTIYF
.,TRBJ2-7,.,TRBV28,TGTGCCAGCACCCTTTCGACAGCTCCTTACGAGCAGTACTTC,CASTLSTAPYEQYF
.,TRBJ2-5,.,TRBV29-1,TGCAGCGTTGACTGGGCAGTTGGGGCCCAGTACTTC,CSVDWAVGAQYF
.,TRBJ2-1,TRBD2,TRBV29-1,TGCAGCGTTGACAGCGGGAGAACATCAGGGAGAAACAATGAGCAGTTCTTC,CSVDSGRTSGRNNEQFF
.,TRBJ1-4,.,TRBV10-3,TGTGCCACCACCGGGACACCAAATGAAAAACTGTTTTTT,CATTGTPNEKLFF
.,TRBJ2-3,TRBD2,TRBV20-1,TGCAGTGCCGAGAAACGTAAGCGGGACCTTTCAAGCACAGATACGCAGTATTTT,CSAEKRKRDLSSTDTQYF
.,TRBJ2-1,.,TRBV15,TGTGCCACCAGCAGATTAGCTTCAGAGATCAATGAGCAGTTCTTC,CATSRLASEINEQFF
.,TRBJ2-7,.,TRBV10-3,TGTGCCATCTCCCAGAGTACATCCTACGAGCAGTACTTC,CAISQSTSYEQYF
.,TRBJ2-7,.,TRBV2,TGTGCCAGCAGTACCAAATACGAGCAGTACTTC,CASSTKYEQYF
.,TRBJ2-1,.,TRBV5-1,TGCGCCAGCAGCTTGGAGGCGGACTTCTACAATGAGCAGTTCTTC,CASSLEADFYNEQFF
few,TRBJ2-7,TRBD2,TRBV5-1,TGCGCCAGCAGCTGGGGACTAGCGGGTATCTACGAGCAGTACTTC,CASSWGLAGIYEQYF
.,TRBJ1-1,TRBD1,TRBV12-3/TRBV12-4,TGTGCCAGCAGTCTGCAGGGGGTGAGCACTGAAGCTTTCTTT,CASSLQGVSTEAFF
.,TRBJ2-3,.,TRBV6-1,TGTGCCAGCAGTGAAGTGAGCGGCCCTAGCACAGATACGCAGTATTTT,CASSEVSGPSTDTQYF
.,TRBJ1-5,TRBD1,TRBV6-2/TRBV6-3,TGTGCCAGCAGTTCCACCCCCCGGACAGGGGGCAATCAGCCCCAGCATTTT,CASSSTPRTGGNQPQHF
.,TRBJ2-2,.,TRBV7-2,TGTGCCAGCAGCTTTCCGGGCGGCGGGACCGGGGAGCTGTTTTTT,CASSFPGGGTGELFF
many,TRBJ1-1,.,TRBV29-1,TGCAGCGTATCAAAGAACACTGAAGCTTTCTTT,CSVSKNTEAFF
many,TRBJ2-1,TRBD2,TRBV20-1,TGCAGTGCTAGAAGGGGGGCTAGCGGGAGAGGTAATGAGCAGTTCTTC,CSARRGASGRGNEQFF
.,TRBJ1-5,.,TRBV4-1,TGCGCCAGCAGCCAGGCCTCAAATGGAGGTCAGCCCCAGCATTTT,CASSQASNGGQPQHF